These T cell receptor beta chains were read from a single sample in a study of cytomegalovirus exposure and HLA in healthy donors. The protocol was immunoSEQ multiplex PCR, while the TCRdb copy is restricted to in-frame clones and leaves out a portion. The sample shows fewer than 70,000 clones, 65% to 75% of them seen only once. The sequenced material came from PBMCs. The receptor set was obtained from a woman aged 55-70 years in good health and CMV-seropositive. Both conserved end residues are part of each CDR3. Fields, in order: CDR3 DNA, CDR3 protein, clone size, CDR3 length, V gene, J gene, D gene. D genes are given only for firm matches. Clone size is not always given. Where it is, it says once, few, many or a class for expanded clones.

DNA: TGTGCCTGGAGTAAGGACGGGAGCAATGAGCAGTTCTTC
CDR3: CAWSKDGSNEQFF
size: .
length: 13
V: TRBV30
J: TRBJ2-1
D: .

DNA: TGCAGTGCATACAGGGAGTCTGGCTACACCTTC
CDR3: CSAYRESGYTF
size: .
length: 11
V: TRBV20-1
J: TRBJ1-2
D: .

DNA: TGTGCCAGCAGCTCCGAAGGGGCCAAACTGTTTTTT
CDR3: CASSSEGAKLFF
size: .
length: 12
V: TRBV7-9
J: TRBJ1-4
D: .

DNA: TGTGCCACCGACCCAGGGCAGAACACTGAAGCTTTCTTT
CDR3: CATDPGQNTEAFF
size: .
length: 13
V: TRBV10-3
J: TRBJ1-1
D: .

DNA: TGTGCCAGCAGCTTACGGGGGGGCCACCTTAACTATGGCTACACCTTC
CDR3: CASSLRGGHLNYGYTF
size: .
length: 16
V: TRBV5-6
J: TRBJ1-2
D: .

DNA: TGTGCCAGCAGTTACGGCCGGAGAATGACTGAAGCTTTCTTT
CDR3: CASSYGRRMTEAFF
size: .
length: 14
V: TRBV6-5
J: TRBJ1-1
D: .

DNA: TGTGCCAGCAGGACTACAGGGTACGCCACCGGGGAGCTGTTTTTT
CDR3: CASRTTGYATGELFF
size: few
length: 15
V: TRBV2
J: TRBJ2-2
D: .

DNA: TGTGCCAGCAGTTACTCGAAACTAGGGCACGGCGAGCAGTACTTC
CDR3: CASSYSKLGHGEQYF
size: .
length: 15
V: TRBV6-5
J: TRBJ2-7
D: .

DNA: TGTGCCAGCAGCTTGGGTCGAGGGGGGGCTCTAGGTGAAAAACTGTTTTTT
CDR3: CASSLGRGGALGEKLFF
size: .
length: 17
V: TRBV11-2
J: TRBJ1-4
D: .

DNA: TGTGCCAGCAGCGTAGTAAATGGAAACACCATATATTTT
CDR3: CASSVVNGNTIYF
size: few
length: 13
V: TRBV9
J: TRBJ1-3
D: .

DNA: TGTGCCATCAGTGACCCGCCGGGGAACACTGAAGCTTTCTTT
CDR3: CAISDPPGNTEAFF
size: .
length: 14
V: TRBV10-3
J: TRBJ1-1
D: .

DNA: TGTGCCAGCAGTTCCGACAGGGTCCCCCACAATGAGCAGTTCTTC
CDR3: CASSSDRVPHNEQFF
size: .
length: 15
V: TRBV6-6
J: TRBJ2-1
D: TRBD1

DNA: TGTGCCAGCAGCGCACAAGCGGGGGGTGCGTCCGGGGAGCTGTTTTTT
CDR3: CASSAQAGGASGELFF
size: .
length: 16
V: TRBV7-3
J: TRBJ2-2
D: TRBD2

DNA: TGTGCCTGGAGTCGAGACAGCACGAACACTGAAGCTTTCTTT
CDR3: CAWSRDSTNTEAFF
size: few
length: 14
V: TRBV30
J: TRBJ1-1
D: .

DNA: TGTGCCAGCAGTGATAGGACAGACTACGAGCAGTACTTC
CDR3: CASSDRTDYEQYF
size: .
length: 13
V: TRBV25-1
J: TRBJ2-7
D: .

DNA: TGTGCCAGTAGTATTGAGGGGGTGACATACAATGAGCAGTTCTTC
CDR3: CASSIEGVTYNEQFF
size: once
length: 15
V: TRBV19
J: TRBJ2-1
D: .

DNA: TGCAGCGTCCTACAGAGCTCTTTTGGAAACACCATATATTTT
CDR3: CSVLQSSFGNTIYF
size: .
length: 14
V: TRBV29-1
J: TRBJ1-3
D: .

DNA: TGTGCCAGCAGTTTAGGGAGGGGGAACGAGCAGTACTTC
CDR3: CASSLGRGNEQYF
size: once
length: 13
V: TRBV28
J: TRBJ2-7
D: .

DNA: TGCGCCAGCAGCCCGGACAGGGTGGGGGCTGAGCAGTTCTTC
CDR3: CASSPDRVGAEQFF
size: .
length: 14
V: TRBV5-1
J: TRBJ2-1
D: TRBD1

DNA: TGTGCCTGGAGCAGGCTGATGAACACTGAAGCTTTCTTT
CDR3: CAWSRLMNTEAFF
size: .
length: 13
V: TRBV30
J: TRBJ1-1
D: .

DNA: TGTGCCAGCAGTGAAGATTTCCGGGTTGGCTACACCTTC
CDR3: CASSEDFRVGYTF
size: .
length: 13
V: TRBV2
J: TRBJ1-2
D: .

DNA: TGTGCCAGCCAGGGGGACACCGGGGAGCTGTTTTTT
CDR3: CASQGDTGELFF
size: .
length: 12
V: TRBV5-4
J: TRBJ2-2
D: TRBD1

DNA: TGCAGCGTCGGGGGGGCAGGGAACGGCGAGCAGTACTTC
CDR3: CSVGGAGNGEQYF
size: once
length: 13
V: TRBV29-1
J: TRBJ2-7
D: TRBD2

DNA: TGTGCCAGCAGCTTGGGGGGACTAGCGGGCACAGATACGCAGTATTTT
CDR3: CASSLGGLAGTDTQYF
size: .
length: 16
V: TRBV5-5
J: TRBJ2-3
D: TRBD2

DNA: TGTGCCAGCAGCCGAGCTATCTACAATGAGCAGTTCTTC
CDR3: CASSRAIYNEQFF
size: once
length: 13
V: TRBV7-2
J: TRBJ2-1
D: .

DNA: TGCGCCAGACGCGTGACAGGGGACACCGGGGAGCTGTTTTTT
CDR3: CARRVTGDTGELFF
size: once
length: 14
V: TRBV4-1
J: TRBJ2-2
D: TRBD1

DNA: TGTGCCAGCAGCTTAGGGGGCCCCATGACTGAAGCTTTCTTT
CDR3: CASSLGGPMTEAFF
size: .
length: 14
V: TRBV7-2
J: TRBJ1-1
D: .

DNA: TGTGCCAGCAGCCGTAGGACAGCCAACCAGGGCTCTGAAGCTTTCTTT
CDR3: CASSRRTANQGSEAFF
size: .
length: 16
V: TRBV5-8
J: TRBJ1-1
D: .

DNA: TGTGCCAGCACCCCCAGACGGGGGGGGGCCGGGGAGCTGTTTTTT
CDR3: CASTPRRGGAGELFF
size: few
length: 15
V: TRBV7-9
J: TRBJ2-2
D: TRBD2

DNA: TGCGCCAGCAGCTTGGGGGACTACGACTACAATGAGCAGTTCTTC
CDR3: CASSLGDYDYNEQFF
size: once
length: 15
V: TRBV5-1
J: TRBJ2-1
D: TRBD2

DNA: TGTGCCAGCAGCTTATACCTGGGTGACAGGAACACTGAAGCTTTCTTT
CDR3: CASSLYLGDRNTEAFF
size: .
length: 16
V: TRBV7-9
J: TRBJ1-1
D: .

DNA: TGTGCCTGGAGTGAAGGGACAGTAACGAAAAAACTGTTTTTT
CDR3: CAWSEGTVTKKLFF
size: .
length: 14
V: TRBV30
J: TRBJ1-4
D: TRBD1

DNA: TGTGCCAGCAGCTCTAGCGGGAGGACCTACAATGAGCAGTTCTTC
CDR3: CASSSSGRTYNEQFF
size: .
length: 15
V: TRBV7-2
J: TRBJ2-1
D: TRBD2

DNA: TGTGCCAGCAGCTACCGGGACAGGTCCAATCAGCCCCAGCATTTT
CDR3: CASSYRDRSNQPQHF
size: .
length: 15
V: TRBV5-6
J: TRBJ1-5
D: TRBD1

DNA: TGCGCCAGCAGTCCCGGAGGCTACCCGAACACTGAAGCTTTCTTT
CDR3: CASSPGGYPNTEAFF
size: .
length: 15
V: TRBV5-1
J: TRBJ1-1
D: .

DNA: TGTGCCAGTAGTAGCGGGACAGGGGGTTTCGGTCAGCCCCAGCATTTT
CDR3: CASSSGTGGFGQPQHF
size: .
length: 16
V: TRBV19
J: TRBJ1-5
D: TRBD1

DNA: TGTGCCAGCAGCTTGAAGGACAGGAACGAGCAGTACTTC
CDR3: CASSLKDRNEQYF
size: .
length: 13
V: TRBV5-6
J: TRBJ2-7
D: TRBD1

DNA: TGCGCCAGCAGCCACACAAATCGGAGGACAGAGTATGGCTACACCTTC
CDR3: CASSHTNRRTEYGYTF
size: .
length: 16
V: TRBV4-1
J: TRBJ1-2
D: .

DNA: TGCGCCAGCAGCTTAGGACAGGGGTCCCATCAGCCCCAGCATTTT
CDR3: CASSLGQGSHQPQHF
size: few
length: 15
V: TRBV5-1
J: TRBJ1-5
D: TRBD1

DNA: TGTGCCAGCAGCTCCACAGGGAACACTGAAGCTTTCTTT
CDR3: CASSSTGNTEAFF
size: few
length: 13
V: TRBV6-6
J: TRBJ1-1
D: .

DNA: TGTGCCTCCCAGGTTCGGAACGAGCAGTACTTC
CDR3: CASQVRNEQYF
size: .
length: 11
V: TRBV30
J: TRBJ2-7
D: .

DNA: TGTGCCAGCAGTTACTCAGGGGGGGACGGAAACACCATATATTTT
CDR3: CASSYSGGDGNTIYF
size: .
length: 15
V: TRBV6-5
J: TRBJ1-3
D: .

DNA: TGTGCCAGCAGCACTAGCCCGGGCAATGAGCAGTTCTTC
CDR3: CASSTSPGNEQFF
size: .
length: 13
V: TRBV11-1
J: TRBJ2-1
D: .

DNA: TGTGCCAGCAGCAGATACAGGGGAGAGACTGAAGCTTTCTTT
CDR3: CASSRYRGETEAFF
size: .
length: 14
V: TRBV7-2
J: TRBJ1-1
D: TRBD1

DNA: TGTGCCAGCTCGACTAGCGGGATTCGGAATGAGCAGTTCTTC
CDR3: CASSTSGIRNEQFF
size: .
length: 14
V: TRBV2
J: TRBJ2-1
D: TRBD2

DNA: TGTGCCAGCAGCATCGGACTGGAACCAACAGATACGCAGTATTTT
CDR3: CASSIGLEPTDTQYF
size: .
length: 15
V: TRBV11-1
J: TRBJ2-3
D: .